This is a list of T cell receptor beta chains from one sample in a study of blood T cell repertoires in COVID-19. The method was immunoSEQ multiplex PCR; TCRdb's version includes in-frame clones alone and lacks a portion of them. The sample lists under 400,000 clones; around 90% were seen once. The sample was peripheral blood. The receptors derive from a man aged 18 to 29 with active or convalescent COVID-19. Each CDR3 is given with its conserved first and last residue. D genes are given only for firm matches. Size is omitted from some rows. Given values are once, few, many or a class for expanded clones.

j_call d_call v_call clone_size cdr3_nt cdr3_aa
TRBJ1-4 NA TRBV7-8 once TGTGCCAGCAGCTTAACGTCGCAGGGTGGTGAAAAACTGTTTTTT CASSLTSQGGEKLFF
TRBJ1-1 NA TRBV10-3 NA TGTGCCATCAGTGAGGATACAGCAGTGAACACTGAAGCTTTCTTT CAISEDTAVNTEAFF
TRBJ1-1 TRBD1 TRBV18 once TGTGCCAGCTCACCACAGACAGGGGCCAACACTGAAGCTTTCTTT CASSPQTGANTEAFF
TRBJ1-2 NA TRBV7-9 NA TGTGCCAGCAGCGCAAACAGGGCTTCTAACTATGGCTACACCTTC CASSANRASNYGYTF
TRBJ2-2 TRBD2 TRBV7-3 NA TGTGCCAGCAGCTTGCGGCTAGCGGGAGAACGGACCGGGGAGCTGTTTTTT CASSLRLAGERTGELFF
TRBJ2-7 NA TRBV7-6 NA TGTGCCAGCAGCCCACTGGCGGGTAGCTACGAGCAGTACTTC CASSPLAGSYEQYF
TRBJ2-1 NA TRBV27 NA TGTGCCAGCAGCCGAAAGCGGAGCTCCTACAATGAGCAGTTCTTC CASSRKRSSYNEQFF
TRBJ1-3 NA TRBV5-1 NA TGCGCCAGCAGCTTACTGACTGCGTCCTCTGGAAACACCATATATTTT CASSLLTASSGNTIYF
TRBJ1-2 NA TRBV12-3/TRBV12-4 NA TGTGCCAGCAGTTACGGGTATGGCTACACCTTC CASSYGYGYTF
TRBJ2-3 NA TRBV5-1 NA TGCGCCAGCAGCTTGGTAGGCAGGGCAGATACGCAGTATTTT CASSLVGRADTQYF
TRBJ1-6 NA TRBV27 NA TGTGCCAGCAGACCTCGGGGGGATAATTCACCCCTCCACTTT CASRPRGDNSPLHF
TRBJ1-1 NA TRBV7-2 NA TGTGCCAGCAGCCCAGGGCCGAACACTGAAGCTTTCTTT CASSPGPNTEAFF
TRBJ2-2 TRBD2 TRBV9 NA TGTGCCAGCAGCGTAGACGGGAGGGGGAGGAACACCGGGGAGCTGTTTTTT CASSVDGRGRNTGELFF
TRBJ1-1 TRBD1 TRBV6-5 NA TGTGCCAGCAGGGGACAGGGGGATACTGAAGCTTTCTTT CASRGQGDTEAFF
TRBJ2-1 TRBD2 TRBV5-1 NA TGCGCCAGCAGCTTGGCCACTAGCGGGAGTTCTGAGCAGTTCTTC CASSLATSGSSEQFF